The clone carrying this T cell receptor beta chain has a count of ten or more. The entry originates in a study of T-cell reconstitution after alpha-beta-depleted transplantation in children. CDR1 is SGHTA, CDR2 FQGNSA, per germline. The CDR3 loop spans 14 amino acids. Trimming shortened V by 2 bases and J by 6 bases, and 10 bases separated the two germline ends. Preparing the TCRbeta library involved the use of unique molecular identifiers. One entry per CDR3 protein, called by TCRdb with MiXCR from the PCR reads. The table includes roughly 190,000 distinct CDR3 sequences, 14% to 15% detected once. The clonotype comes from a human donor who donated a stem cell graft to a child with acute lymphoblastic leukemia. Sequenced here: PBMCs from the stem cell graft donor, sampled from the stem cell graft. This rearrangement joins TRBV7-2 to TRBJ2-2, with a tentative D call TRBD1 (5 bases). The CDR3 DNA follows: TGTGCCAGCAGCTTAACGCAGGGTTCCGGGGAGCTGTTTTTT. Its protein is CASSLTQGSGELFF.